This T cell receptor (beta chain) was sequenced for a study of shared clonotypes between healthy human individuals. Study background: Donors were a couple of women and a few men aged 18 to 49. Study results and limitations: The authors expected sequencing depth to affect clonotype sharing among donors. Shared clonotypes: 4.5% to 6.5% naive CD4, under 4% naive CD8, 2.3% memory CD4, over 0.3% memory CD8.

For this clone: Its target is not known.

The V gene's germline CDR1 is SNHLY and CDR2 FYNNEI. This CDR3 has 14 amino acids. V shed 10 bases and J shed 6 bases, with 21 bases lying between them. Each subset's genomic DNA was split evenly across several immunoSEQ plates. Data came from immunoSEQ multiplex PCR; TCRdb stores just in-frame clones and leaves some out. Found here are nearly 2 million clones, about 95% of them singletons; the top ten hold under 1.5%. Naive CD8 populations comprised CD45RO-negative cells positively selected for CCR7, excluding terminally differentiated effector memory CD45RA+ cells. Sequencing was performed on naive CD8+ T cells sorted from blood. The receptor's source is a man aged 18 to 29 in good health. The chain has TRBV2 and TRBJ1-1; D may be TRBD1 (6 bases). CDR3 amino acids: CATLRGGMVPEAFF. The CDR3 nucleotides are TGTGCCACGCTACGAGGGGGAATGGTCCCTGAAGCTTTCTTT.